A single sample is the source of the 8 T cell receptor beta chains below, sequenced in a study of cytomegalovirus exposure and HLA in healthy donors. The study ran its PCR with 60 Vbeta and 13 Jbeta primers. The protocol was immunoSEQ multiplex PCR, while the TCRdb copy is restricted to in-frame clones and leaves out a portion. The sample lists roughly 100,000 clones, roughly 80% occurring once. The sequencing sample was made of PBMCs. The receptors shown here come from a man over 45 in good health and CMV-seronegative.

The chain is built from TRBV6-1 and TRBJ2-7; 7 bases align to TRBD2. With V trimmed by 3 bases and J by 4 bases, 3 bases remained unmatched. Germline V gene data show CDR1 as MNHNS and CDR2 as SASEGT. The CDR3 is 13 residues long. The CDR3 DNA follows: TGTGCCAGCAGTGAGGGACTAACTTACGAGCAGTACGTC. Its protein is CASSEGLTYEQYV.

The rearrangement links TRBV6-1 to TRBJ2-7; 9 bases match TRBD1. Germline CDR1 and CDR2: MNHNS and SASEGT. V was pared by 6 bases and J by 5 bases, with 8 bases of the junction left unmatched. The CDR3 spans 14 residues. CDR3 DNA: TGTGCCAGCAGCGGACCGGGACAGGGAAACGAGCAGTACTTC. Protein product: CASSGPGQGNEQYF.

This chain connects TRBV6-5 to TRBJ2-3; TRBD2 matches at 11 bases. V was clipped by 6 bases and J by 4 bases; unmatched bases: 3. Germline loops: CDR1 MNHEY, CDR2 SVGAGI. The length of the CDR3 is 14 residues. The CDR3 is CASSRSGGADTQYF. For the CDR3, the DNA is TGTGCCAGCAGCCGTAGCGGGGGGGCAGATACGCAGTATTTT.

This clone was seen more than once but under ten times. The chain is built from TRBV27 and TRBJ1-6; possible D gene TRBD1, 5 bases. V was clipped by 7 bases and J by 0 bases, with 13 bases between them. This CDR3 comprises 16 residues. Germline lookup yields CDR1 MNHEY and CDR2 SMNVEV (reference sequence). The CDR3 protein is CASTQGSISYNSPLHF. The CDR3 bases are TGTGCCAGCACTCAGGGTTCGATCTCCTATAATTCACCCCTCCACTTT.

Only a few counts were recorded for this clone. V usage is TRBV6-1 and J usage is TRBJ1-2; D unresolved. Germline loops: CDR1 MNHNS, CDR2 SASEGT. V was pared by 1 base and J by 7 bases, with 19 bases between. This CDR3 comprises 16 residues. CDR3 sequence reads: CASSEGIGSFLLGYTF. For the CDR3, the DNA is TGTGCCAGCAGTGAAGGTATCGGTTCATTCCTCCTTGGCTACACCTTC.

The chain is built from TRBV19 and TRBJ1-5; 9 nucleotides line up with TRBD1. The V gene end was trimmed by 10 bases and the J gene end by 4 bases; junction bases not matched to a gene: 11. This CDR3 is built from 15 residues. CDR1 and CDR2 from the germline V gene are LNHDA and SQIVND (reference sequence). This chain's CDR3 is CATQNVGQGNQPQHF. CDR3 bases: TGTGCCACCCAAAATGTGGGACAGGGTAATCAGCCCCAGCATTTT. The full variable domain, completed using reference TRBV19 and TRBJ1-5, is DGGITQSPKYLFRKEGQNVTLSCEQNLNHDAMYWYRQDPGQGLRLIYYSQIVNDFQKGDIAEGYSVSREKKESFPLTVTSAQKNPTAFYLCATQNVGQGNQPQHFGDGTRLSIL.

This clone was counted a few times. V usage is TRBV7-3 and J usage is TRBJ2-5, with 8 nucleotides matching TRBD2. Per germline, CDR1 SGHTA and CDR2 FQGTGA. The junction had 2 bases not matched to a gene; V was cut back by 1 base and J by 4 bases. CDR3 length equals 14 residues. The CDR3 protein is CASSLSGRLETQYF. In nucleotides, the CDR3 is TGTGCCAGCAGCTTAAGCGGGAGGTTAGAGACCCAGTACTTC.

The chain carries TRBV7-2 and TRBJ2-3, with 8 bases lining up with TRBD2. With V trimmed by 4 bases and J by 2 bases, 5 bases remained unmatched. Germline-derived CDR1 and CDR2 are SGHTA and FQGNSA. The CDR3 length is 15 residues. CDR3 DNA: TGTGCCAGCAGCTCTGTAGCGGGGACCACAGATACGCAGTATTTT. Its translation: CASSSVAGTTDTQYF.